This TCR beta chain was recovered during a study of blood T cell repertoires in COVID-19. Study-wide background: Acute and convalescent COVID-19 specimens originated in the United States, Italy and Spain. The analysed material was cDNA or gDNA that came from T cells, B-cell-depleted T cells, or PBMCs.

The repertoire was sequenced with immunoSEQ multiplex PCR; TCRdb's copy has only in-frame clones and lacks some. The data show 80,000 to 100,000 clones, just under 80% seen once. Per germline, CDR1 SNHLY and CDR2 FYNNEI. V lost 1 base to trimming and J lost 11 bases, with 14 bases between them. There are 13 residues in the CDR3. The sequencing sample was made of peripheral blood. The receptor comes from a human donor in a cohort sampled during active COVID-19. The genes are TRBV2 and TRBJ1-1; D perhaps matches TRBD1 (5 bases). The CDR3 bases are TGTGCCAGCAGTGAAGTGGGCAGGGCGGAGGCTTTCTTT. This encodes CASSEVGRAEAFF.